One T cell receptor (beta chain) is described in this entry. The antigen is unknown. Other DNA variants within this sample encode the same CDR3. The assay was immunoSEQ multiplex PCR, and TCRdb's table has in-frame clones only and misses some. The sample has about 190,000 clones, over 85% seen once; the top ten hold approximately 4%. The entry originates in a study of T cell responses to AZD1222 COVID-19 vaccine. Trimming removed 3 bases at V and 5 bases at J, with 4 bases between. CDR1 and CDR2 (germline): DFQATT, SNEGSKA (reference sequence). The CDR3 is made up of 10 amino acids. Study results and limitations: Repertoire samples came only from after the peak T cell response. The CD4 TCRs associated with vaccination extended across spike and predominated at 160-218 and 743-854. Spike-specific TCR repertoires showed rising breadth and depth after two AZD1222 doses. Donor demographics were predominantly white British with a female majority; clonal diversity may be underestimated.

The sample in question was peripheral blood, obtained 28 days after the second dose of the MenACWY control vaccine. The chain combines TRBV20-1 with TRBJ1-2; D unclear. The clonotype comes from an adult who received the MenACWY meningococcal vaccine as a control. The CDR3 region is CSARGYGYTF. The DNA of the CDR3 is TGCAGTGCTAGGGGTTATGGCTACACCTTC.